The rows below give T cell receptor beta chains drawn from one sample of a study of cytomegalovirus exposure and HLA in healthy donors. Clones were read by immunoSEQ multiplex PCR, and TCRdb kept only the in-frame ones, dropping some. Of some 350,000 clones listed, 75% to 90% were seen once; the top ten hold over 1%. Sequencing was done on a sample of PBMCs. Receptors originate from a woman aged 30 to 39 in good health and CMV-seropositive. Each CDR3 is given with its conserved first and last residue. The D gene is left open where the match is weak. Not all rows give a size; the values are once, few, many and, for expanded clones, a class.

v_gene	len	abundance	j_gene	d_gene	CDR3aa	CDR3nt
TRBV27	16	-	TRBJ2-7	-	CASSPRPGKSSYEQYF	TGTGCCAGCAGCCCACGGCCGGGGAAGAGCTCCTACGAGCAGTACTTC
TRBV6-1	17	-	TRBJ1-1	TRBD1	CASSEVPMGQGGTEAFF	TGTGCCAGCAGTGAAGTGCCCATGGGACAGGGAGGGACTGAAGCTTTCTTT
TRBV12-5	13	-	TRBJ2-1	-	CASGYHSSGEQFF	TGTGCTAGTGGTTACCATTCGTCTGGTGAGCAGTTCTTC
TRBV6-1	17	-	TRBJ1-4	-	CASSEPRAGHSNEKLFF	TGTGCCAGCAGTGAACCACGGGCGGGACACTCGAATGAAAAACTGTTTTTT
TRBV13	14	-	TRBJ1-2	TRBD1	CASSSTGMRYGYTF	TGTGCCAGCAGCTCGACAGGGATGCGATATGGCTACACCTTC
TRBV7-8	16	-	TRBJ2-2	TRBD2	CASSLALGTITGELFF	TGTGCCAGCAGCTTAGCGCTAGGGACTATCACCGGGGAGCTGTTTTTT
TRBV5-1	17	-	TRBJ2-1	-	CASSLAPRHGTYNEQFF	TGCGCCAGCAGCTTGGCCCCACGGCACGGAACGTACAATGAGCAGTTCTTC
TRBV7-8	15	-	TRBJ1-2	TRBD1	CASSLTGQAGYGYTF	TGTGCCAGCAGCTTAACGGGACAGGCAGGCTATGGCTACACCTTC
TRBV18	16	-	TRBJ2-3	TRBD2	CASSPLAGGTTDTQYF	TGTGCCAGCTCACCGCTAGCGGGGGGAACCACAGATACGCAGTATTTT
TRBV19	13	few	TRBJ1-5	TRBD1	CASRDRGSQPQHF	TGTGCCAGTCGGGACAGGGGAAGTCAGCCCCAGCATTTT